These 21 T cell receptor beta chains were all obtained from the same sample, sequenced in a study of blood T cell repertoires in COVID-19. Generated by immunoSEQ multiplex PCR, the TCRdb table keeps only in-frame clones and is missing some. Seen here are hundreds of thousands of clones, 65% to 90% observed once, and the top ten hold 3% to 4.5%. Material for sequencing was PBMCs or T cells enriched from blood (not recorded which). These receptor sequences come from a woman in her forties with acute COVID-19.

V and J are TRBV5-1 and TRBJ1-5; 10 positions agree with TRBD1. Trimming at V came to 2 bases and at J to 5 bases, leaving 1 base not matched to a gene. Germline V CDR1 and CDR2: SGHRS, YFSETQ. This CDR3 contains 14 residues. CDR3 bases: TGCGCCAGCAGCTTAGGGACAGGGGATCAGCCCCAGCATTTT. Its translation: CASSLGTGDQPQHF.

This chain joins TRBV19 and TRBJ1-1; D gene ambiguous. Germline V gives CDR1 LNHDA, CDR2 SQIVND (reference sequence). The V gene lost 5 bases and the J gene lost 1 base, with 8 bases spanning the gap. This CDR3 region has 13 residues. The CDR3 loop reads CASSAVANTEAFF. The CDR3 DNA sequence: TGTGCCAGTAGTGCGGTAGCGAACACTGAAGCTTTCTTT.

The chain is built from TRBV3-1 (or the pseudogene TRBV3-2) and TRBJ2-7; a weak D match, TRBD2 (7 bases). V gave up 0 bases and J gave up 3 bases, with 36 bases separating them. Germline values: CDR1 LGHDT, CDR2 YNNKEL (reference sequence). This CDR3 comprises 23 residues. As DNA, the CDR3 is TGTGCCAGCAGCCAAGATCAGGGGCGTTGGGGGGGAGGCCCTAAGCTGGGACGCTACGAGCAGTACTTC. It translates to CASSQDQGRWGGGPKLGRYEQYF.

This clone was recorded only once. The genes are TRBV18 and TRBJ1-1, with TRBD1 matching over 10 bases. CDR1 is KGHSH and CDR2 is LQKENI in the germline V gene. After removal of 5 bases from V and 5 bases from J, the junction contained 8 bases not matched to a gene. The CDR3 contains 15 residues. Here the CDR3 reads CASSSGQGLRTEAFF. In DNA, the CDR3 is TGTGCCAGCTCATCGGGACAGGGGCTGAGGACTGAAGCTTTCTTT.

This chain connects TRBV5-4 to TRBJ1-2; D uncertain. Germline V lookup: CDR1 SGHNT, CDR2 YYREEE (reference sequence). The CDR3 contains 13 residues. Trimming took 1 base from V and 6 from J, leaving 10 bases between them. CDR3 nucleotides: TGTGCCAGCAGCTTGCCGGGTAGAGATGGCTACACCTTC. Residues: CASSLPGRDGYTF.

The V call is TRBV6-5, the J call TRBJ1-5; 10 bases match TRBD1. Germline trimming cut 2 bases from V and 4 bases from J; bases unmatched to any gene: 5. The CDR3 sequence is 16 residues long. Germline V gene lookup returns CDR1 MNHEY and CDR2 SVGAGI. For the CDR3, the DNA is TGTGCCAGCAGTTACGGGACAGGGGCTCTGAATCAGCCCCAGCATTTT. Translation gives CASSYGTGALNQPQHF.

CDR3 sequence (DNA): TGTGCCAGCAGTTTCAGTCAGATCATTAACTATGGCTACACCTTC. It translates to CASSFSQIINYGYTF. The chain links TRBV28 to TRBJ1-2; no clear D gene. CDR3 length: 15 amino acids. V was trimmed by 3 bases and J by 1 base, leaving 12 bases between them. Germline V gene lookup returns CDR1 MDHEN and CDR2 SYDVKM.

The CDR3 here is CATSPRQGPLETQYF. The CDR3 DNA reads as TGTGCCACCAGCCCTAGACAGGGTCCGTTGGAGACCCAGTACTTC. The rearrangement joins TRBV24-1 to TRBJ2-5; 7 bases line up with TRBD1. Germline trimming cut 7 bases from V and 5 bases from J; bases unmatched to any gene: 12. Germline V gene sequence: CDR1 KGHDR, CDR2 SFDVKD. The CDR3 loop spans 15 amino acids.

The chain carries TRBV24-1 and TRBJ2-1, with 9 bases identical to TRBD1. Germline values: CDR1 KGHDR, CDR2 SFDVKD. J gave up 2 bases and V 3 bases, and 1 base lay outside the gene matches. This CDR3 comprises 15 residues. The CDR3 here is CATSDGQGPYNEQFF. CDR3 DNA sequence: TGTGCCACCAGTGATGGACAGGGGCCCTACAATGAGCAGTTCTTC.

The chain employs TRBV28 and TRBJ2-2, with unresolved D. The V end lost 1 base, the J end lost 6 bases, and 6 bases lay between the germline ends. Germline V gene lookup returns CDR1 MDHEN and CDR2 SYDVKM. There are 13 residues in the CDR3. CDR3 region: CASSLFPAGELFF. The CDR3 DNA is TGTGCCAGCAGTTTATTCCCGGCCGGGGAGCTGTTTTTT. Full variable domain (outside the CDR3, taken from reference TRBV28 and TRBJ2-2): DVKVTQSSRYLVKRTGEKVFLECVQDMDHENMFWYRQDPGLGLRLIYFSYDVKMKEKGDIPEGYSVSREKKERFSLILESASTNQTSMYLCASSLFPAGELFFGEGSRLTVL.

The chain couples TRBV13 to TRBJ2-7, with a possible D match to TRBD2 (5 bases). This CDR3 region has 14 residues. V was shortened by 5 bases and J by 1 base, with 12 bases between the two germline ends. The germline gives CDR1 PRHDT, CDR2 FYEKMQ (reference sequence). This CDR3 reads CASSQRTESYEQYF. CDR3 nucleotide sequence: TGTGCCAGCAGCCAGAGGACTGAATCCTACGAGCAGTACTTC.

The chain links TRBV5-1 to TRBJ1-3; 9 nucleotides line up with TRBD1. V shed 4 bases, J shed 0 bases, and the junction held 5 bases outside the gene matches. This CDR3 region has 16 residues. Germline CDR1 reads SGHRS; CDR2 reads YFSETQ. CDR3 sequence reads: CASSPQGQGSGNTIYF. The CDR3 DNA is TGCGCCAGCAGCCCCCAGGGACAGGGCTCTGGAAACACCATATATTTT.

The rearrangement links TRBV5-1 to TRBJ2-5; a possible D gene is TRBD2 (6 bases). The CDR3 runs to 16 residues. The ends were cut back, 2 bases at V and 4 bases at J, with 18 bases in the middle. In germline, CDR1 is SGHRS, CDR2 YFSETQ. The CDR3 nucleotides read TGCGCCAGCAGCTTTGGTTCGCGGGATGCGGCAGAGACCCAGTACTTC. Translating gives CASSFGSRDAAETQYF.

The rearrangement joins TRBV7-2 to TRBJ2-2, with 7 bases that match TRBD2. The length of the CDR3 is 15 residues. CDR1 and CDR2 (germline): SGHTA, FQGNSA. Trimming removed 1 base from V and 4 bases from J; junction bases left unmatched: 3. CDR3: CASSLGGSSTGELFF. The CDR3 DNA reads as TGTGCCAGCAGCTTAGGCGGGAGTTCCACCGGGGAGCTGTTTTTT.

This chain links TRBV15 with TRBJ2-1; D possibly corresponds to TRBD2 (5 bases). Per germline, CDR1 LNHNV and CDR2 YYDKDF (reference sequence). This CDR3 is 12 amino acids long. Trimming took 6 bases from V and 9 from J, leaving 12 bases between them. DNA for the CDR3: TGTGCCACCAGAGCCGGGGTCTTTGAGCAGTTCTTC. Its protein is CATRAGVFEQFF.

V usage is TRBV7-2 and J usage is TRBJ2-3; 8 nucleotides match TRBD1. The CDR3 extends over 17 amino acids. The germline V gene encodes CDR1 SGHTA and CDR2 FQGNSA. V dropped 0 bases and J dropped 4; count of bases not matched to a gene: 9. The CDR3 is CASSLAGGQARADTQYF. CDR3 sequence (DNA): TGTGCCAGCAGCTTAGCGGGGGGACAGGCCAGGGCAGATACGCAGTATTTT.

V usage is TRBV5-1 and J usage is TRBJ2-7, with 9 bases matching TRBD1. Germline CDR1 SGHRS, CDR2 YFSETQ. The J segment lost 4 bases and the V segment lost 4 bases, leaving 12 bases of the junction unmatched. The CDR3 covers 16 residues. The CDR3 DNA is TGCGCCAGCAGCCGACTCGGCGGGACAGGGAGGTACGAGCAGTACTTC. Translation gives CASSRLGGTGRYEQYF. Full variable domain (missing parts from reference TRBV5-1 and TRBJ2-7): KAGVTQTPRYLIKTRGQQVTLSCSPISGHRSVSWYQQTPGQGLQFLFEYFSETQRNKGNFPGRFSGRQFSNSRSEMNVSTLELGDSALYLCASSRLGGTGRYEQYFGPGTRLTVT.

CDR3: CASSLSRANVLTF. The CDR3 bases are TGCGCCAGCAGCCTCTCGAGAGCCAACGTCCTGACTTTC. The chain joins TRBV4-3 to TRBJ2-6, with unresolved D. The V and J ends lost 4 bases and 7 bases respectively, with 8 bases between them. This CDR3 region has 13 residues. The germline CDR1 and CDR2 sequences are LGHNA and YSLEER.

The chain links TRBV29-1 to TRBJ1-4; no definite D call. Trimming took 6 bases from V and 5 from J, leaving 16 bases between them. In germline, CDR1 is SQVTM, CDR2 ANQGSEA. The CDR3 spans 14 residues. The CDR3 sequence: CSVGKTGKNEKLFF. The DNA for the CDR3 is TGCAGCGTAGGCAAGACGGGTAAAAATGAAAAACTGTTTTTT.

The rearrangement joins TRBV19 to TRBJ1-2, with 7 bases fitting TRBD1. In germline, CDR1 is LNHDA, CDR2 SQIVND (reference sequence). With V trimmed by 6 bases and J by 0 bases, 4 bases remained unmatched. The CDR3 consists of 14 residues. CDR3 in amino acids: CASSPGQTNYGYTF. The CDR3 DNA reads as TGTGCCAGTAGCCCGGGACAGACTAACTATGGCTACACCTTC.

This clone has just one count. J is TRBJ2-5 and V is TRBV19; the match to TRBD2 covers 10 bases. The V gene end was trimmed by 5 bases and the J gene end by 3 bases; junction bases not matched to a gene: 6. The germline CDR1 and CDR2 sequences are LNHDA and SQIVND (reference sequence). CDR3 length: 15 amino acids. The CDR3 is CASSWGTSDEETQYF. The CDR3 nucleotides are TGTGCCAGTAGTTGGGGGACTAGCGATGAAGAGACCCAGTACTTC.